This T cell receptor beta chain came from a study of cytomegalovirus exposure and HLA in healthy donors. Study outcomes and limitations: It was 164 TCR beta chains that were listed as cytomegalovirus-associated. As was reported, the classifier diagnosed cytomegalovirus status with high specificity and sensitivity.

The CDR3 has 14 amino acids. Trimming took off 5 bases at V and 6 bases at J, with 14 bases between the two ends. Germline V lookup: CDR1 MDHEN, CDR2 SYDVKM. About this clone: The antigen remains undetermined.

The donors were members of the approximately 120-subject validation cohort (separate from the approximately 730-subject first cohort). TCRdb's copy holds only in-frame clones and misses some; the assay was immunoSEQ multiplex PCR. The sample holds roughly 300,000 clones; roughly 90% are singletons and the top ten take about 0.8%. The specimen was PBMCs. This TCR was recovered from a woman under 30 in good health and CMV-seronegative. The V and J genes are TRBV28 and TRBJ1-5; D is unresolved. The CDR3 nucleotides are TGTGCCAGCAGTCTAGCGCCGGCGAGTCAGCCCCAGCATTTT. The encoded protein is CASSLAPASQPQHF. The full variable domain, rest sourced from reference TRBV28 and TRBJ1-5, is DVKVTQSSRYLVKRTGEKVFLECVQDMDHENMFWYRQDPGLGLRLIYFSYDVKMKEKGDIPEGYSVSREKKERFSLILESASTNQTSMYLCASSLAPASQPQHFGDGTRLSIL.